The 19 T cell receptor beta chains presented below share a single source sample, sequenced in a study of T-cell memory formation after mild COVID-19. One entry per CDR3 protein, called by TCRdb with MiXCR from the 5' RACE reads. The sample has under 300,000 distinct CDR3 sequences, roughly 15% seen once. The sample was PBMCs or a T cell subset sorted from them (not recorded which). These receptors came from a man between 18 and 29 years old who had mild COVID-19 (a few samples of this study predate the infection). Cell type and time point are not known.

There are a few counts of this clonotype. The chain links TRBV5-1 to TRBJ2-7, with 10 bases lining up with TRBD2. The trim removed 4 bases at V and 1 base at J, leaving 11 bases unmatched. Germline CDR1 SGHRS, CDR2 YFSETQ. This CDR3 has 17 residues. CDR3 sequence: CASSPSVAGGLSYEQYF. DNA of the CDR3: TGCGCCAGCAGCCCGTCGGTAGCGGGGGGCCTTTCCTACGAGCAGTACTTC.

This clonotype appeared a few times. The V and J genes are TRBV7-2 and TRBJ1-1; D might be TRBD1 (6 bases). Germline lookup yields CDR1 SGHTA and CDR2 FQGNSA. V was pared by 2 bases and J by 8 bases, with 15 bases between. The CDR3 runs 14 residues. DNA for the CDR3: TGTGCCAGCAGCTTAAAGCCCCGGGGGCGCGAAGCTTTCTTT. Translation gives CASSLKPRGREAFF.

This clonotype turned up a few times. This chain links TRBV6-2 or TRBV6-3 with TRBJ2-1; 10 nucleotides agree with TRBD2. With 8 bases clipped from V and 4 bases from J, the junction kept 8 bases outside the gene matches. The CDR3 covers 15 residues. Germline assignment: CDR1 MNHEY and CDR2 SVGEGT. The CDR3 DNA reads TGTGCCAGCGGGACTAGCGCTATTCTTTACAATGAGCAGTTCTTC. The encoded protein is CASGTSAILYNEQFF.

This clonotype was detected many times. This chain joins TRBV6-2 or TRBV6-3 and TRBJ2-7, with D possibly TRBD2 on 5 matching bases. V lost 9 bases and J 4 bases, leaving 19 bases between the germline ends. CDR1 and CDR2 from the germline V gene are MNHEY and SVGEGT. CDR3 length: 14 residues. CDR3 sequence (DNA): TGTGCCAGTGGAGGATCCGGGCCAAATTACGAGCAGTACGTC. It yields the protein CASGGSGPNYEQYV.

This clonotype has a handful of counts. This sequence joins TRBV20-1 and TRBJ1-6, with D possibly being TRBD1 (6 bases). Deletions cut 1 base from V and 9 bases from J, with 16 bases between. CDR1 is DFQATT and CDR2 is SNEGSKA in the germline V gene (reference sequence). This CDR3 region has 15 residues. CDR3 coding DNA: TGCAGTGCTAGAGTCTCCCCCGCAGGGGCTTCACCCCTCCACTTT. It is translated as CSARVSPAGASPLHF.

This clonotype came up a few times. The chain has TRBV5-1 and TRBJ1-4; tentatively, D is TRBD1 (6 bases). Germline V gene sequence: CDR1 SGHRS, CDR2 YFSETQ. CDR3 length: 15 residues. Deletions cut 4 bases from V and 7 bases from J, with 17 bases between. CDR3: CASSTSGTPAEKLFF. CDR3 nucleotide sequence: TGCGCCAGCAGCACTAGCGGGACACCGGCTGAAAAACTGTTTTTT.

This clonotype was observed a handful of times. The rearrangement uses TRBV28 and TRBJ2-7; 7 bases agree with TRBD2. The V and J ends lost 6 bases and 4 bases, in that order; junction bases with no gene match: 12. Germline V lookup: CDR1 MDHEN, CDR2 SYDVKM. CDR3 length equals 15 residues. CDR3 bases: TGTGCCAGCAGGGGGGGAGGGGCCTGGGTGTACGAGCAGTACTTC. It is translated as CASRGGGAWVYEQYF. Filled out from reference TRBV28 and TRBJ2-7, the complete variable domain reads DVKVTQSSRYLVKRTGEKVFLECVQDMDHENMFWYRQDPGLGLRLIYFSYDVKMKEKGDIPEGYSVSREKKERFSLILESASTNQTSMYLCASRGGGAWVYEQYFGPGTRLTVT.

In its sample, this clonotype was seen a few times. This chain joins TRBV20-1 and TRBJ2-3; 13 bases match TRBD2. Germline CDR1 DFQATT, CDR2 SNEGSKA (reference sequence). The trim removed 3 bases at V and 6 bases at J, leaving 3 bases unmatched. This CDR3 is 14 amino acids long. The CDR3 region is CSASGTSGVDTQYF. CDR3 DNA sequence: TGCAGTGCTAGTGGGACTAGCGGGGTGGATACGCAGTATTTT.

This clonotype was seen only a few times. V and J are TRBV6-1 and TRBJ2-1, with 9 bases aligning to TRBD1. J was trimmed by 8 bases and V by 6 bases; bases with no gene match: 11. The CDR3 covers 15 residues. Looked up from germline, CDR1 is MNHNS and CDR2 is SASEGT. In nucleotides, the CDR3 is TGTGCCAGCAGCGTCAGGACAGGGGTTGTACATGAGCAGTTCTTC. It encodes CASSVRTGVVHEQFF.

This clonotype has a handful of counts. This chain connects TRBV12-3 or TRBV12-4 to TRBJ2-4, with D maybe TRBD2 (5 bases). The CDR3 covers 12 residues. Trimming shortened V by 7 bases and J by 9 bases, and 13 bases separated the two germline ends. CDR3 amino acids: CASTSGSGIQYF. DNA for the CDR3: TGTGCCAGCACCTCTGGAAGCGGCATTCAGTACTTC.

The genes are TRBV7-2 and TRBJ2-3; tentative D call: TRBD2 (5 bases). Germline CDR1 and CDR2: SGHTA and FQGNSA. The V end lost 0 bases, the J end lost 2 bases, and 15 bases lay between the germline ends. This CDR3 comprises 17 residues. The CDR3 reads CASSLALEDHYTDTQYF. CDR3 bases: TGTGCCAGCAGCTTAGCGCTGGAGGACCACTACACAGATACGCAGTATTTT.

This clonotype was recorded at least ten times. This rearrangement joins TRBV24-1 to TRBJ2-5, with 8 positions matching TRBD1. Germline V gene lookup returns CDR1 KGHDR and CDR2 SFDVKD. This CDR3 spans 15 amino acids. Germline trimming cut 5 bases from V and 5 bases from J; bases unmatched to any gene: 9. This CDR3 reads CATSAPTGASETQYF. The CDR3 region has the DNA TGTGCCACCAGTGCCCCGACAGGGGCTTCGGAGACCCAGTACTTC.

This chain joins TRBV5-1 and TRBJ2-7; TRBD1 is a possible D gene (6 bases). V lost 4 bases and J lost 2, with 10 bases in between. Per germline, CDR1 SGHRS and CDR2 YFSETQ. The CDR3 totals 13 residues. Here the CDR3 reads CASSLQGTYEQYF. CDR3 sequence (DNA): TGCGCCAGCAGCCTGCAGGGGACCTACGAGCAGTACTTC.

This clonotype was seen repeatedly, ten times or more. The DNA of the CDR3 is TGTGCCAGCAGCTTAGTACATTCATCCGGAGGGACTGAAGCTTTCTTT. Translated, it gives CASSLVHSSGGTEAFF. V and J are TRBV7-2 and TRBJ1-1; D not resolved. The CDR3 has 16 amino acids. The germline CDR1 and CDR2 sequences are SGHTA and FQGNSA. The V gene lost 1 base and the J gene lost 5 bases, with 17 bases spanning the gap.

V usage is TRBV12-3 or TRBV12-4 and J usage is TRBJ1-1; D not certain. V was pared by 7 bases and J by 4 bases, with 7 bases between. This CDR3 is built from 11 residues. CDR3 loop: CASTPITEAFF. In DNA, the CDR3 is TGTGCCAGCACCCCAATCACTGAAGCTTTCTTT.

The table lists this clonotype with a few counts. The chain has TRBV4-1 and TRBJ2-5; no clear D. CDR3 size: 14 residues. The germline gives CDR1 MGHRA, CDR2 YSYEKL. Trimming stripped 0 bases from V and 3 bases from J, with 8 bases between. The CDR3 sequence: CASSQDHSKETQYF. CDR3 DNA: TGCGCCAGCAGCCAAGACCACAGCAAAGAGACCCAGTACTTC.

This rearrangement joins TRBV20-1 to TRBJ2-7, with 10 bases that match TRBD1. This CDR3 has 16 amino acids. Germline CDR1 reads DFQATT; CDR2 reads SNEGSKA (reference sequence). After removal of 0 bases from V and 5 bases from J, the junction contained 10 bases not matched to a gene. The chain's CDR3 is CSARDLVRQGADEQYF. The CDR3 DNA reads TGCAGTGCTAGAGATTTGGTAAGACAGGGGGCCGACGAGCAGTACTTC.

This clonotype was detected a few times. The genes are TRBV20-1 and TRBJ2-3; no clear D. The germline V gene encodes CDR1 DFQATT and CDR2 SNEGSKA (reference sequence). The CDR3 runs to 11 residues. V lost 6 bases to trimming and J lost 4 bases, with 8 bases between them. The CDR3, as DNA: TGCAGTGCAGAACGGGCAGATACGCAGTATTTT. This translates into CSAERADTQYF.

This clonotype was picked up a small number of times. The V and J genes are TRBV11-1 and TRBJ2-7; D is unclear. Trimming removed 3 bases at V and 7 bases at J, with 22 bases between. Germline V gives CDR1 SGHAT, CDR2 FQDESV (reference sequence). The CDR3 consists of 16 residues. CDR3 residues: CASSFNSGSPLREQYF. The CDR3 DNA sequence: TGTGCCAGCAGCTTCAATTCGGGTTCGCCCTTGAGGGAGCAGTACTTC.